This T cell receptor beta chain was identified in a study of blood T cell repertoires in COVID-19. Symptom resolution, clearance, or two negative PCRs marked donors in Cohort 3 as recovered. TCRdb's copy holds only in-frame clones and misses some; the assay was immunoSEQ multiplex PCR. Here the sample spans 310,000 or so clones, approximately 91% being singletons. The CDR3 runs 17 residues. From germline, CDR1 is KGHDR and CDR2 SFDVKD. Losses at the gene ends were 3 bases for V and 4 bases for J; bases not matched to a gene: 6. This TCR was sampled from a woman aged 40-49 years who had recovered from COVID-19. The chain carries TRBV24-1 and TRBJ2-1; TRBD2 aligns across 12 bases. Input material: PBMCs or T cells enriched from blood (not recorded which). CDR3 loop: CATSDASSGGDYNEQFF. Here the CDR3 DNA reads TGTGCCACCAGTGATGCTTCTAGCGGGGGGGATTACAATGAGCAGTTCTTC.